This is a list of T cell receptor beta chains from one sample in a study of control samples from healthy donors and cancer patients. Assay used: immunoSEQ multiplex PCR; TCRdb lists only in-frame clones, some missing. The sample contains 100,000 to 150,000 clones, over 75% of which appear only once. Sequencing was done on a sample of blood. These receptors all stem from a man aged 40-50 years in good health. The CDR3 runs from the conserved cysteine through the conserved F or W. A D gene is named only where the DNA matches it firmly. A row's size may be missing; if present it is once, few, many or a size class.

TRBJ2-5,TRBV7-8,few,-,TGTGCCAGCAGCCCTCGGACCATCGGGTTGCAAGAGACCCAGTACTTC,CASSPRTIGLQETQYF
TRBJ2-7,TRBV13,-,-,TGTGCCAGCAGCGTGGACCTAGGAGGCGAGCAGTACTTC,CASSVDLGGEQYF
TRBJ1-2,TRBV10-2,-,-,TGCGCCAGCAGTGAGTTTGCCAGGGGAACCGGCTACACCTTC,CASSEFARGTGYTF
TRBJ1-2,TRBV20-1,-,-,TGCAGTGCTAGTAGGGCAGGACTTAACTATGGCTACACCTTC,CSASRAGLNYGYTF
TRBJ1-2,TRBV7-2,few,-,TGTGCCAGCATCCCGAAAGGGGGTACAAGTGGCTACACCTTC,CASIPKGGTSGYTF
TRBJ1-2,TRBV6-2/TRBV6-3,-,-,TGTGCCAGCAGTCCCGCGTATGGCTACACCTTC,CASSPAYGYTF
TRBJ2-6,TRBV5-1,once,-,TGCGCCAGCAGCGAGTCCGGGGCCGGTGGAGCCAACGTCCTGACTTTC,CASSESGAGGANVLTF
TRBJ2-5,TRBV7-3,-,-,TGTGCCAGCAGCGTGGGACCGGCCGTTGGGGAGACCCAGTACTTC,CASSVGPAVGETQYF
TRBJ2-7,TRBV7-2,-,-,TGTGCCAGCAGCTTTCCGGGCCCTCCCTACGAGCAGTACTTC,CASSFPGPPYEQYF
TRBJ2-7,TRBV11-2,-,TRBD2,TGTGCCAGCAGCTTACGCCGAACTAGCGGGGGGAGCTACGAGCAGTACTTC,CASSLRRTSGGSYEQYF
TRBJ2-4,TRBV7-9,-,-,TGTGCCAGCAGCTTAGATTACGGGGACGAAGCCAAAAACATTCAGTACTTC,CASSLDYGDEAKNIQYF
TRBJ1-3,TRBV2,-,TRBD1,TGTGCCAGCAGTGTTCAGGGGGCTTATGGAAACACCATATATTTT,CASSVQGAYGNTIYF
TRBJ2-1,TRBV7-9,-,-,TGTGCCAGCAGCAGAGGGAGAGATGAGCAGTTCTTC,CASSRGRDEQFF
TRBJ1-1,TRBV11-2,-,-,TGTGCCAGCAGCTTAGAATGGGGGAAGTCTAGCGCTTTCTTT,CASSLEWGKSSAFF
TRBJ1-2,TRBV24-1,-,-,TGTGCCACCAGTGATTCGCGGGCAGGCTACACCTTC,CATSDSRAGYTF
TRBJ2-3,TRBV19,few,TRBD1,TGTGCCAGTAGTAGGGACAGGGGGCTAGATACGCAGTATTTT,CASSRDRGLDTQYF
TRBJ1-1,TRBV29-1,few,TRBD1,TGCAGCACTGTTGATTCAGGGGGCAAGACTGAAGCTTTCTTT,CSTVDSGGKTEAFF
TRBJ2-5,TRBV7-8,-,TRBD2,TGTGCCAGCAGCTTACTAGCGGGACAAGAGACCCAGTACTTC,CASSLLAGQETQYF
TRBJ1-2,TRBV18,-,TRBD1,TGTGCCAGCTCACCACCGTGGGCCAGGGGGAACTATGGCTACACCTTC,CASSPPWARGNYGYTF
TRBJ1-4,TRBV11-3,once,-,TGTGCCAGCAGCCCGACACCAAGGGAAGAAAAACTGTTTTTT,CASSPTPREEKLFF
TRBJ2-2,TRBV6-1,-,-,TGTGCCAGCAGCGCGGCGGGGCAGTCCGGGGAGCTGTTTTTT,CASSAAGQSGELFF
TRBJ2-5,TRBV6-2/TRBV6-3,-,TRBD2,TGTGCCAGCAGCTCCGGACTAGCGAGAGGGAAGACCCAGTACTTC,CASSSGLARGKTQYF
TRBJ1-2,TRBV6-4,-,TRBD1,TGTGCCAGCAGTGACCACAGGGGGCTCGGCTACACCTTC,CASSDHRGLGYTF
TRBJ2-3,TRBV11-3,-,-,TGTGCCAGCAGCTTAGTAGGGGCCCGGACCAGGCGGGATACGCAGTATTTT,CASSLVGARTRRDTQYF
TRBJ1-3,TRBV18,-,-,TGTGCCAGCTCACCATCGGCCGGGTTCGAGGGAAACACCATATATTTT,CASSPSAGFEGNTIYF
TRBJ1-1,TRBV2,-,-,TGTGCCACACACATGCGGGCGAACACTGAAGCTTTCTTT,CATHMRANTEAFF